What follows is one T cell receptor (beta chain) and its context. This sample is part of a study of CD8+ T cells in alopecia areata. V was shortened by 10 bases and J by 5 bases, with 14 bases between the two germline ends. Germline CDR1 is SNHLY and CDR2 is FYNNEI. The CDR3 length is 12 residues. The authors extracted RNA and reverse transcribed it into cDNA as the sequencing template. Method: immunoSEQ multiplex PCR; TCRdb's copy keeps in-frame clones and lacks some. Altogether 150,000 or so clones are present, around 50% being singletons, with the ten largest covering approximately 6.8%. Sequencing was performed on CD4+ T cells sorted from blood. The receptor comes from a human donor with alopecia areata. The J gene is TRBJ2-5, the V gene TRBV2; tentative D call: TRBD1 (7 bases). CDR3 nucleotides: TGTGCCACGGAGGGGGCTGAGGAGACCCAGTACTTC. Translated: CATEGAEETQYF.